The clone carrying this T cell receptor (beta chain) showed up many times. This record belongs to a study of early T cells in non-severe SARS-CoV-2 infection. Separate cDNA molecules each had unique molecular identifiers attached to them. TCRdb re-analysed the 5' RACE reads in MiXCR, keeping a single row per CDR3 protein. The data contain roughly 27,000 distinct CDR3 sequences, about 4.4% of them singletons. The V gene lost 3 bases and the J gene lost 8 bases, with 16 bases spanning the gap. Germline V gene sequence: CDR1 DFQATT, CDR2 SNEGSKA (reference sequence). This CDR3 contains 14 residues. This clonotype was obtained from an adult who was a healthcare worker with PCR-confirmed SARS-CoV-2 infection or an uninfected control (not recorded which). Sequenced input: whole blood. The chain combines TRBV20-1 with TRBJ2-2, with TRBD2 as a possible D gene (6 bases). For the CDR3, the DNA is TGCAGTGCTAGCTCACTAGTAGCGGCTGGGGAGCTGTTTTTT. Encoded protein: CSASSLVAAGELFF.